The 22 T cell receptor beta chains listed next were all sequenced from one sample in a study of radiation and T cells in renal cell carcinoma. The assay was immunoSEQ multiplex PCR, and TCRdb's table has in-frame clones only and misses some. The sample contains about 140,000 clones, approximately 87% of which appear only once. Time point meaning: baseline pretreatment blood. Treatment noted: 15 Gy SBRT to primary tumor, nephrectomy 4 weeks later. The material was blood, obtained from a patient whose treatment included radiotherapy and nephrectomy. The receptors originated from a woman aged 50 to 60 with renal cell carcinoma.

This chain links TRBV30 with TRBJ1-1; D is ambiguous. The V end was cut by 3 bases, the J end by 0 bases, with 2 bases between. Germline CDR1 is GTSNPN and CDR2 is SVGIG (reference sequence). The CDR3 runs 11 residues. CDR3 loop: CAWRLNTEAFF. The CDR3 DNA sequence: TGTGCCTGGAGACTGAACACTGAAGCTTTCTTT.

CDR3 residues: CASSFGSGRKKLFF. DNA for the CDR3: TGTGCCAGCAGTTTCGGGTCAGGGCGGAAGAAACTGTTTTTT. The V call is TRBV28, the J call TRBJ1-4; tentative D call: TRBD1 (5 bases). V lost 3 bases, J lost 11 bases, and 16 bases lay in between. Germline V CDR1 and CDR2: MDHEN, SYDVKM. This CDR3 region has 14 residues.

The chain is built from TRBV7-2 and TRBJ2-5; D is unclear. V lost 4 bases and J 5 bases, leaving 11 bases between the germline ends. Germline-derived CDR1 and CDR2 are SGHTA and FQGNSA. This CDR3 contains 13 residues. The CDR3 bases are TGTGCCAGCAGCTCGCGGACCGCGGAGACCCAGTACTTC. The encoded protein is CASSSRTAETQYF.

The V gene is TRBV6-6, the J gene TRBJ2-7, with 8 bases lining up with TRBD1. Unmatched junction bases numbered 6, after V lost 7 bases and J lost 1 base. CDR1 and CDR2 (germline): MNHNY, SVGAGI (reference sequence). The CDR3 sequence is 14 residues long. The CDR3: CASKPGQASYEQYF. The CDR3 bases are TGTGCCAGCAAGCCGGGACAGGCGTCCTACGAGCAGTACTTC.

About this clone: Other DNA sequences within the sample encode an identical CDR3. The chain carries TRBV18 and TRBJ1-5; TRBD1 matches at 8 bases. Germline assignment: CDR1 KGHSH and CDR2 LQKENI. This CDR3 comprises 14 residues. The J segment lost 4 bases and the V segment lost 3 bases, leaving 2 bases of the junction unmatched. The CDR3 DNA is TGTGCCAGCTCACCGAGACAGGGGAATCAGCCCCAGCATTTT. Amino acid sequence: CASSPRQGNQPQHF.

This clone was seen a few times. This chain links TRBV18 with TRBJ1-2; D may be TRBD1 (6 bases). Germline V gene sequence: CDR1 KGHSH, CDR2 LQKENI. The V end lost 4 bases, the J end lost 3 bases, and 9 bases lay between the germline ends. The CDR3 loop spans 13 amino acids. The CDR3 loop reads CASSQQGDYGYTF. CDR3 nucleotides: TGTGCCAGCTCACAACAGGGTGACTATGGCTACACCTTC.

The chain uses TRBV7-2 and TRBJ2-1; D is possibly TRBD1 (6 bases). This CDR3 has 14 amino acids. Germline V lookup: CDR1 SGHTA, CDR2 FQGNSA. Deletions cut 5 bases from V and 9 bases from J, with 17 bases between. CDR3 nucleotide sequence: TGTGCCAGCAGCCCGAACCCAGGGGTCATTGAGCAGTTCTTC. Translated, it gives CASSPNPGVIEQFF. The full variable domain, in which reference TRBV7-2 and TRBJ2-1 provide the parts outside the CDR3, is GAGVSQSPSNKVTEKGKDVELRCDPISGHTALYWYRQSLGQGLEFLIYFQGNSAPDKSGLPSDRFSAERTGGSVSTLTIQRTQQEDSAVYLCASSPNPGVIEQFFGPGTRLTVL.

This chain links TRBV9 with TRBJ2-1; possibly TRBD1 for D (5 bases). Trimming pared 0 bases from V and 1 base from J, leaving 8 bases between. The germline V gene encodes CDR1 SGDLS and CDR2 YYNGEE. The CDR3 has 15 amino acids. CDR3: CASSVGQGSYNEQFF. Written as DNA, the CDR3 is TGTGCCAGCAGCGTAGGGCAGGGATCCTACAATGAGCAGTTCTTC.

This sequence joins TRBV6-6 and TRBJ1-1, with TRBD1 as a possible D gene (6 bases). CDR3 length: 14 amino acids. The V gene's germline CDR1 is MNHNY and CDR2 SVGAGI (reference sequence). V shed 8 bases and J shed 1 base, with 14 bases lying between them. Here the CDR3 DNA reads TGTGCCAGCTTCATGCGGACAGCGAACACTGAAGCTTTCTTT. It encodes CASFMRTANTEAFF.

The chain has TRBV5-7 and TRBJ2-7; 7 nucleotides agree with TRBD1. TRBV5-7 is an ORF, with its function uncertain. J was trimmed by 5 bases and V by 4 bases; bases with no gene match: 12. The CDR3 has 15 amino acids. The DNA of the CDR3 is TGTGCCAGCAGCGTCCTACGGGACAGTTTCCACGAGCAGTACTTC. It yields the protein CASSVLRDSFHEQYF.

The V and J genes are TRBV19 and TRBJ1-3, with TRBD1 matching 7 bases. V lost 10 bases and J lost 3; bases outside the gene matches: 6. The CDR3 spans 13 residues. CDR1 LNHDA and CDR2 SQIVND come from the germline V gene (reference sequence). The CDR3 is CATKDRVGNTIYF. CDR3 coding DNA: TGTGCCACTAAAGACAGGGTTGGAAACACCATATATTTT. Filled out from reference TRBV19 and TRBJ1-3, the complete variable domain reads DGGITQSPKYLFRKEGQNVTLSCEQNLNHDAMYWYRQDPGQGLRLIYYSQIVNDFQKGDIAEGYSVSREKKESFPLTVTSAQKNPTAFYLCATKDRVGNTIYFGEGSWLTVV.

The gene calls are TRBV6-5 and TRBJ2-7, with TRBD2 identical over 8 bases. Germline V gene data show CDR1 as MNHEY and CDR2 as SVGAGI. The CDR3 length is 13 residues. V lost 7 bases, J lost 5 bases, and 7 bases stayed unmatched. DNA of the CDR3: TGTGCCAGCACCCCAGCGGGAGAAAACGAGCAGTACTTC. Amino acid sequence: CASTPAGENEQYF.

The CDR3 DNA follows: TGTGCCAGCAGCTACTATAGCAATCAGCCCCAGCATTTT. As protein: CASSYYSNQPQHF. The chain uses TRBV7-2 and TRBJ1-5; D gene uncertain. Between the trimmed V and J ends, which lost 4 bases and 0 bases, there was a span of 4 bases. The CDR3 is 13 residues long. Per germline, CDR1 SGHTA and CDR2 FQGNSA. Complete variable domain (other parts from reference TRBV7-2 and TRBJ1-5): GAGVSQSPSNKVTEKGKDVELRCDPISGHTALYWYRQSLGQGLEFLIYFQGNSAPDKSGLPSDRFSAERTGGSVSTLTIQRTQQEDSAVYLCASSYYSNQPQHFGDGTRLSIL.

This rearrangement joins TRBV6-5 to TRBJ2-1; TRBD2 aligns across 8 bases. CDR1 and CDR2 (germline): MNHEY, SVGAGI. There are 15 residues in the CDR3. With V trimmed by 6 bases and J by 2 bases, 6 bases remained unmatched. The CDR3 loop reads CASRPSGGPYNEQFF. CDR3 coding DNA: TGTGCCAGCAGACCCTCGGGAGGGCCCTACAATGAGCAGTTCTTC.

The chain has TRBV2 and TRBJ1-2, with D possibly matching TRBD1 (6 bases). Trimming removed 6 bases from V and 6 bases from J, with 20 bases in between. Germline V gene sequence: CDR1 SNHLY, CDR2 FYNNEI. The CDR3 contains 15 residues. The chain's CDR3 is CASRLNRESVDGYTF. Written as DNA, the CDR3 is TGTGCCAGCAGACTTAACAGGGAATCCGTGGATGGCTACACCTTC.

A few counts support this clone. DNA of the CDR3: TGCGCCAGCAGCCAAGAACTGTACACTGAAGCTTTCTTT. It encodes CASSQELYTEAFF. The chain recombines TRBV4-1 with TRBJ1-1; no reliable D call. Trimming shortened V by 0 bases and J by 3 bases, and 5 bases separated the two germline ends. Germline values: CDR1 MGHRA, CDR2 YSYEKL. This CDR3 is built from 13 residues.

V and J are TRBV6-6 and TRBJ2-7; unclear D gene. This CDR3 is built from 12 residues. Per the germline V gene, CDR1 is MNHNY and CDR2 is SVGAGI (reference sequence). Trimming stripped 5 bases from V and 5 bases from J, with 10 bases between. CDR3 coding DNA: TGTGCCAGCAGTCTCCCAGGAAACGAGCAGTACTTC. Amino acid sequence: CASSLPGNEQYF.

The V gene is TRBV10-3, the J gene TRBJ1-3, with D possibly matching TRBD1 (5 bases). The CDR3 sequence is 13 residues long. The V end lost 0 bases, the J end lost 7 bases, and 7 bases lay between the germline ends. Per the germline V gene, CDR1 is ENHRY and CDR2 is SYGVKD. As DNA, the CDR3 is TGTGCCATCAGTGAGTCCGGGGCGAACACCATATATTTT. It yields the protein CAISESGANTIYF.

The V and J genes are TRBV2 and TRBJ1-5; D possibly corresponds to TRBD1 (6 bases). The CDR3 is 16 residues long. In germline, CDR1 is SNHLY, CDR2 FYNNEI. Trimming pared 9 bases from V and 3 bases from J, leaving 21 bases between. CDR3 bases: TGTGCCAGTGAGGGGGGGTTTGCAGGCCCCAATCAGCCCCAGCATTTT. This codes for CASEGGFAGPNQPQHF.

The chain joins TRBV5-1 to TRBJ2-3, with D possibly being TRBD1 or TRBD2 (6 bases each). V was cut by 0 bases and J by 1 base, with 12 bases left in between. The CDR3 contains 16 residues. Germline-derived CDR1 and CDR2 are SGHRS and YFSETQ. The CDR3 sequence is CASSLATGGRTDTQYF. CDR3 bases: TGCGCCAGCAGCTTGGCAACCGGGGGCCGCACAGATACGCAGTATTTT.

This clone was detected once. The CDR3: CATSRGTLQETQYF. CDR3 DNA sequence: TGTGCCACCAGCAGGGGGACTCTCCAAGAGACCCAGTACTTC. The chain is built from TRBV15 and TRBJ2-5; perhaps TRBD2 as D (6 bases). The CDR3 contains 14 residues. Trimming stripped 3 bases from V and 1 base from J, with 9 bases between. Germline CDR1 LNHNV, CDR2 YYDKDF (reference sequence).

This chain links TRBV18 with TRBJ1-1; 8 bases agree with TRBD1. With V trimmed by 4 bases and J by 4 bases, 8 bases remained unmatched. The CDR3 length is 15 residues. Per the germline V gene, CDR1 is KGHSH and CDR2 is LQKENI. The CDR3 sequence is CASSLSRGQVTEAFF. In DNA, the CDR3 is TGTGCCAGCTCACTAAGCAGGGGGCAGGTCACTGAAGCTTTCTTT.